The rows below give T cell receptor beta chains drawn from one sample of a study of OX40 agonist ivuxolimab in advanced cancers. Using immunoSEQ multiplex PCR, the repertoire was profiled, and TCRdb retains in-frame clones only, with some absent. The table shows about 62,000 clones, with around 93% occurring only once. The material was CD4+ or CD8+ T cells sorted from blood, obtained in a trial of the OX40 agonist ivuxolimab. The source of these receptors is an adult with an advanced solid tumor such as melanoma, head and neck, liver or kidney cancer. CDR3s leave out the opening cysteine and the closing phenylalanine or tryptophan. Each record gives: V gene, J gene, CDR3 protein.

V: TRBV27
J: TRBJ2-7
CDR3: ASSLHTAYEQY

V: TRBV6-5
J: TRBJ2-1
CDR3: ASSYDHNEQF

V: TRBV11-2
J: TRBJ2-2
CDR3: ASSSVGTGELF

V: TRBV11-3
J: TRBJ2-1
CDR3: ASSSTTGIYSEQF

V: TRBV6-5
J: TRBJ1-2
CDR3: ASSLSTGKGYT

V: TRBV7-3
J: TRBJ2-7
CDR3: ASSLYPGKAYEQY

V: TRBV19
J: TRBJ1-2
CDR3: ASSNSRGSGARYYGYT

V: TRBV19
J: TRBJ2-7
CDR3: ASSISAGIGYEQY

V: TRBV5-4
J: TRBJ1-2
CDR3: ASSTGTGTGHGYT

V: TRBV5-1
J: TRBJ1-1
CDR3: ASSLDSNTEAF

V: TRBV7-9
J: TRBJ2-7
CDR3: ASSPYRAAYEQY

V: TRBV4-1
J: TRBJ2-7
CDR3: ASSLKTSGGIPSYEQY

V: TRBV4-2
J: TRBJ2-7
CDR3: ASSPPTSGTYEQY

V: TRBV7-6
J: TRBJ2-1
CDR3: ASSLTGLAGNEQF

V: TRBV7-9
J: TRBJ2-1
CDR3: ASSYQNLQQF

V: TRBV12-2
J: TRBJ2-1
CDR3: ASRFSTGLAGPYNEQF

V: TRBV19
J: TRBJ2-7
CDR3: ASKAESGPLEQY

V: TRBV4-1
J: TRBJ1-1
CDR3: ASSQLPGSPLMNTEAF

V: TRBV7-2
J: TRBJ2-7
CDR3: ASSLGRWVYEQY

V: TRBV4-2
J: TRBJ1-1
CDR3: ASSQEAGHMNTEAF

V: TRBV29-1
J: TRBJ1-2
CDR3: SVGQAGGAYGYT

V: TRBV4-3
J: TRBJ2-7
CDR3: ASSQPAGVAYEQY

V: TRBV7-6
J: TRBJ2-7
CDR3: ASSTRQGTDAYEQY

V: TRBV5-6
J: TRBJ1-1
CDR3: ASSLGGFGRADTEAF

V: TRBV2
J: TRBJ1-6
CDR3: ASTQGLLGNSPLH

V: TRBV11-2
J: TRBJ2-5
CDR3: ASSLWASPSQETQY

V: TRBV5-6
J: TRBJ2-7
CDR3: ASSTADRAEQY

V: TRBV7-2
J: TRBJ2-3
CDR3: ASSFTGGGPSDTQY

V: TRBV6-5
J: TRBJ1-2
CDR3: ASSREPAFGYT

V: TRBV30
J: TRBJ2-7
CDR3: AWRTERSYEQY

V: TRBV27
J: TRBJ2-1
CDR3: ASSRGLAGVEQF

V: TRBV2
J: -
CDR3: ASSEDRGHTYEQY

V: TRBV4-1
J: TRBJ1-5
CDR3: ASSQDDGPNQPQH

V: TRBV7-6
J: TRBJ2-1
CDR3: ASSESGVNEQF

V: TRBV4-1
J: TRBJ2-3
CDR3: ASSQLASTDTQY

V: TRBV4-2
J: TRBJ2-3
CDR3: ASSQDPQRGEADTQY

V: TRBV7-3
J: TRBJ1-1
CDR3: ASSFSTGGLNTEAF

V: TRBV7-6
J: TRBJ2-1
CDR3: ASSWLAGEVYNEQF

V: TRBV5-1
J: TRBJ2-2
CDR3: ASGGTANTGELF

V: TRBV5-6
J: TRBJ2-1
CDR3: ASSLGTGYNEQF

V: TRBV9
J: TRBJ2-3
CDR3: ASSVDSGGVSDTQY

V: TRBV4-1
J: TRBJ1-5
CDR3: ASSQGAQGIGQPQH

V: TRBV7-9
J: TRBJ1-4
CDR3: ASSLRDRDEKLF

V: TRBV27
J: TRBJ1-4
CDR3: ASSPQGPTNEKLF

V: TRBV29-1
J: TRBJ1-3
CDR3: SVESGNTIY

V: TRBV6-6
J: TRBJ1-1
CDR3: ASSYSTEAF

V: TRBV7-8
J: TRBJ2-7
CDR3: ASSLAVQGSWGEQY

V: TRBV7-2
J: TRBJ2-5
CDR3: ASRGRLYQETQY

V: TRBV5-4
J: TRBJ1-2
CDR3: ASSTKSGELEYGYT

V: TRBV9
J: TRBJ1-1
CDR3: ASSAEGRTEAF

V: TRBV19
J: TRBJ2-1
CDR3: ASSIGTHEQF

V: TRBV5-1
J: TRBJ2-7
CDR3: ASSLGGGEVIYEQY